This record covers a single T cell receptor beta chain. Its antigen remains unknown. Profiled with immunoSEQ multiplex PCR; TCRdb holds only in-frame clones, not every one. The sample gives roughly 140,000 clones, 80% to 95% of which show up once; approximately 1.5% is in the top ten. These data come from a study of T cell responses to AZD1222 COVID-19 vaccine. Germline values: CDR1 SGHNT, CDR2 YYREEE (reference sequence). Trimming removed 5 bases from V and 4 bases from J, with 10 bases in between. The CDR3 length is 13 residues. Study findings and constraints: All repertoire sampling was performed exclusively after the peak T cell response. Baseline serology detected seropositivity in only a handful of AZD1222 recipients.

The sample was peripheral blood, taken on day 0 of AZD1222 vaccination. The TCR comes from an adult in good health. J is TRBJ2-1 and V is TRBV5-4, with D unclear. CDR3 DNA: TGTGCCAGCAGGCCACCCGGGTACAATGAGCAGTTCTTC. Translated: CASRPPGYNEQFF. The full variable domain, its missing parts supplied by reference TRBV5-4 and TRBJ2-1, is ETGVTQSPTHLIKTRGQQVTLRCSSQSGHNTVSWYQQALGQGPQFIFQYYREEENGRGNFPPRFSGLQFPNYSSELNVNALELDDSALYLCASRPPGYNEQFFGPGTRLTVL.